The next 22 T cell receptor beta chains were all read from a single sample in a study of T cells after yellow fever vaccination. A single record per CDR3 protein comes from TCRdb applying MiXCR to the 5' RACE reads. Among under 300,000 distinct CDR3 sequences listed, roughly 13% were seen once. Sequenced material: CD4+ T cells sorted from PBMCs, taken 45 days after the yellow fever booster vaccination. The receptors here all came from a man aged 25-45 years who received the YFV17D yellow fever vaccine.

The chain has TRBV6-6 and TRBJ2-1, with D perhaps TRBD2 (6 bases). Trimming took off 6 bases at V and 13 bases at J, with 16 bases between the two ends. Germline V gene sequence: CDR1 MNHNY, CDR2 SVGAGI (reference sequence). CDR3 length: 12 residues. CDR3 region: CASRSWEAYQFF. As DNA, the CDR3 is TGTGCCAGCAGATCCTGGGAGGCCTACCAGTTCTTC.

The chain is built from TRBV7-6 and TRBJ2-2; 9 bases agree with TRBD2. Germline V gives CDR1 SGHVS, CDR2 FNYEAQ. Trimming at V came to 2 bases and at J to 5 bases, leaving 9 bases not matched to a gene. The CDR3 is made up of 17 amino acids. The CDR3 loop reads CASSLRLAAFGTGELFF. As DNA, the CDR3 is TGTGCCAGCAGCTTAAGACTAGCGGCCTTCGGGACCGGGGAGCTGTTTTTT.

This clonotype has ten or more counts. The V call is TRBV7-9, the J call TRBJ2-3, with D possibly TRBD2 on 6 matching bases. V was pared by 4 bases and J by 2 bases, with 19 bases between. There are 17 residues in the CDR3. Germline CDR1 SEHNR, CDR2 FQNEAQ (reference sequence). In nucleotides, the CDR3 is TGTGCCAGCAGCTCCGGGACTGGATCTGCCTACACAGATACGCAGTATTTT. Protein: CASSSGTGSAYTDTQYF.

CDR3 nucleotides: TGTGCCAGCAGCTCAGGGGAACACATCGGGGAGCTGTTTTTT. Encoded protein: CASSSGEHIGELFF. The V gene is TRBV7-2, the J gene TRBJ2-2; D possibly corresponds to TRBD1 (6 bases). Trimming took 4 bases from V and 7 from J, leaving 13 bases between them. The CDR3 length is 14 residues. The V gene's germline CDR1 is SGHTA and CDR2 FQGNSA. The full variable domain, with the rest looked up from reference TRBV7-2 and TRBJ2-2, is GAGVSQSPSNKVTEKGKDVELRCDPISGHTALYWYRQSLGQGLEFLIYFQGNSAPDKSGLPSDRFSAERTGGSVSTLTIQRTQQEDSAVYLCASSSGEHIGELFFGEGSRLTVL.

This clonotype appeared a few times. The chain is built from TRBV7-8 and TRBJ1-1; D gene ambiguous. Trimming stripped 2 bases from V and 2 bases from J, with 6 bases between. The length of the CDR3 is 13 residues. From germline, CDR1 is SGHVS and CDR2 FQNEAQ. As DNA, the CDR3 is TGTGCCAGCAGCTTATATGGAAACACTGAAGCTTTCTTT. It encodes CASSLYGNTEAFF.

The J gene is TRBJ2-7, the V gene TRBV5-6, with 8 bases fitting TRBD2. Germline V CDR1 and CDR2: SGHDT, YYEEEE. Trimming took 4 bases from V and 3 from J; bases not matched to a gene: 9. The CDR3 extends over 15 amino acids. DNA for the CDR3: TGTGCCAGCAGCGCCGGGCTAGCGGGCCACTACGAGCAGTACTTC. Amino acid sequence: CASSAGLAGHYEQYF.

The CDR3 region is CASRGQGIYEQYF. In nucleotides, the CDR3 is TGTGCCAGCAGAGGACAGGGGATTTACGAGCAGTACTTC. This chain links TRBV28 with TRBJ2-7; 9 nucleotides agree with TRBD1. The CDR3 totals 13 residues. J lost 4 bases, V lost 6 bases, and 4 bases had no gene match. Germline-derived CDR1 and CDR2 are MDHEN and SYDVKM.

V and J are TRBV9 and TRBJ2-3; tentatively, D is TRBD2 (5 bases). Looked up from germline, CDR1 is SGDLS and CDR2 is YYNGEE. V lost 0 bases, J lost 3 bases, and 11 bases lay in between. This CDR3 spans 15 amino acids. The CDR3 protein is CASSVGGSVTDTQYF. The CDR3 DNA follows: TGTGCCAGCAGCGTAGGTGGGAGCGTTACAGATACGCAGTATTTT.

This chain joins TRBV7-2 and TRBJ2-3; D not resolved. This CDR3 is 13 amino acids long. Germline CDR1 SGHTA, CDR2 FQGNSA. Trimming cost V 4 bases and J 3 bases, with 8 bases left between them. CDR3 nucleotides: TGTGCCAGCAGCTCCCTCGGGACAGATACGCAGTATTTT. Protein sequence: CASSSLGTDTQYF.

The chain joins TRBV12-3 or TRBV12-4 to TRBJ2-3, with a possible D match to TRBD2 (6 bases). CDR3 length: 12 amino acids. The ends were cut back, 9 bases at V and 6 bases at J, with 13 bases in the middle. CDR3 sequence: CASRRGQDTQYF. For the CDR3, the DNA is TGTGCCAGTCGGCGGGGCCAGGATACGCAGTATTTT.

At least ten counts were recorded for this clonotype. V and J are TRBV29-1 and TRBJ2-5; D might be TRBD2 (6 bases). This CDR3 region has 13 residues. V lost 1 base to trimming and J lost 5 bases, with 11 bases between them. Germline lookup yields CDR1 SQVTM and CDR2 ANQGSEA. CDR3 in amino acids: CSVEVGGSETQYF. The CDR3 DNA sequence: TGCAGCGTTGAAGTTGGGGGGAGTGAGACCCAGTACTTC.

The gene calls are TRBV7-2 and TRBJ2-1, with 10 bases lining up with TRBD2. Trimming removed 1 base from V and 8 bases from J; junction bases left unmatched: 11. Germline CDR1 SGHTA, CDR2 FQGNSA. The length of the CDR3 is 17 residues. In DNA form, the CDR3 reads TGTGCCAGCAGCTTAGTAGTGGGACTAGCGACATCGGATGAGCAGTTCTTC. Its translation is CASSLVVGLATSDEQFF.

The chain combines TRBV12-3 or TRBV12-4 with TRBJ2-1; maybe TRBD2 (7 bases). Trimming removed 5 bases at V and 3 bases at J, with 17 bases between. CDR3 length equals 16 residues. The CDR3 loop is CASSPRGRGDYNEQFF. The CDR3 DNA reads TGTGCCAGCAGTCCCCGTGGGAGGGGGGACTACAATGAGCAGTTCTTC.

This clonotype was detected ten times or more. CDR3 region: CASRPGSPTDTQYF. The CDR3 DNA follows: TGTGCCAGCAGACCGGGCTCTCCCACAGATACGCAGTATTTT. The chain combines TRBV6-1 with TRBJ2-3; D is uncertain. This CDR3 is built from 14 residues. CDR1 and CDR2 (germline): MNHNS, SASEGT. V lost 6 bases, J lost 2 bases, and 12 bases lay in between.

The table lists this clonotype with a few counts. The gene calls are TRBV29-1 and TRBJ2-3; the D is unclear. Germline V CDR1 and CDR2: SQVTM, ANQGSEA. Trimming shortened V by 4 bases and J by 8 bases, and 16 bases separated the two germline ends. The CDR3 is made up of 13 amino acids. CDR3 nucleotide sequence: TGCAGCGTTGTCTCAGACGCCCGGGTTACGCAGTATTTT. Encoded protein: CSVVSDARVTQYF.

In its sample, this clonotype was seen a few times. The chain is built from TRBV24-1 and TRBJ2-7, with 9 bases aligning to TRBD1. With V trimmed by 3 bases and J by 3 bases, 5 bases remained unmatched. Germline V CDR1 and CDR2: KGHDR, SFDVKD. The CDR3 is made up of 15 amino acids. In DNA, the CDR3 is TGTGCCACCAGTGATCGCCGGGACAGGGACTACGAGCAGTACTTC. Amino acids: CATSDRRDRDYEQYF.

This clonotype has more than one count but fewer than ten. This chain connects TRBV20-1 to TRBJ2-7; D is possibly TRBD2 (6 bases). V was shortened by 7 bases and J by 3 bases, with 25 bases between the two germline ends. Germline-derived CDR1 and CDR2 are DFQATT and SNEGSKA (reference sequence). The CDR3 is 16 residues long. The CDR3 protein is CSVKKKAMAGSYEQYF. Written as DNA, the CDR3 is TGCAGTGTCAAGAAGAAGGCGATGGCGGGAAGCTACGAGCAGTACTTC.

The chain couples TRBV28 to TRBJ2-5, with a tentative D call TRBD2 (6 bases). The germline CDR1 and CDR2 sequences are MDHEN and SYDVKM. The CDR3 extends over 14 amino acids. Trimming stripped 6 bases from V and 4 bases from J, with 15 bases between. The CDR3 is CASRTGTASETQYF. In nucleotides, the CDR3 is TGTGCCAGCAGAACCGGGACTGCCTCAGAGACCCAGTACTTC.

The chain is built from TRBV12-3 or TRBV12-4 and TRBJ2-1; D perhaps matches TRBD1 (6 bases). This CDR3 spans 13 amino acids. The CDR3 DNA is TGTGCAAACAGGGTGGGTTCCTACAATGAGCAGTTCTTC. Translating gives CANRVGSYNEQFF.

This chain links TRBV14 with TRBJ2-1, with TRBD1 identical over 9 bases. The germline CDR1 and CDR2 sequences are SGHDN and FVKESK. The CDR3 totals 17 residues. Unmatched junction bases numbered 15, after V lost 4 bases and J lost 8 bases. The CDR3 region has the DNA TGTGCCAGCAGCCTCCGGAGGCGAGACAGGGGGATGGATGAGCAGTTCTTC. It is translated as CASSLRRRDRGMDEQFF.

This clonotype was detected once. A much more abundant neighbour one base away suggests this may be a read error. CDR3 bases: TGTGCCAGCACCATCACAGATACGCAGTATTTT. Residues: CASTITDTQYF. The rearrangement links TRBV7-9 to TRBJ2-3; D is ambiguous. The V end was cut by 7 bases, the J end by 2 bases, with 4 bases between. The CDR3 sequence is 11 residues long. Germline values: CDR1 SEHNR, CDR2 FQNEAQ (reference sequence).

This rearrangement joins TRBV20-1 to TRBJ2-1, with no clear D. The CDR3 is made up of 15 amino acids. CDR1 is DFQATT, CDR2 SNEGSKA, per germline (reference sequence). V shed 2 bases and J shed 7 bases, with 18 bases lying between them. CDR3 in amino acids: CSARSGGQFRNEQFF. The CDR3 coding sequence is TGCAGTGCTAGATCCGGTGGGCAGTTCCGAAATGAGCAGTTCTTC.